What follows are 2 T cell receptor beta chains derived from one specimen sequenced in a study of T cell responses to AZD1222 COVID-19 vaccine. Data came from immunoSEQ multiplex PCR; TCRdb stores just in-frame clones and leaves some out. The table lists under 150,000 clones, more than 85% of them singletons, with 4.5% to 6% in the top ten. Sequencing used peripheral blood, obtained on day 0 of AZD1222 vaccination. These receptors were obtained from an adult in good health.

The chain combines TRBV18 with TRBJ2-5; 10 bases are shared with TRBD2. CDR3 length: 19 residues. V trimming: 0 bases; J trimming: 3 bases; junction bases outside the gene matches: 13. Germline V gene lookup returns CDR1 KGHSH and CDR2 LQKENI. The CDR3 loop is CASSPPREKREGRKETQYF. The CDR3 nucleotides are TGTGCCAGCTCACCACCACGAGAGAAGCGGGAGGGCCGTAAAGAGACCCAGTACTTC.

V and J are TRBV4-1 and TRBJ2-3; 9 bases are shared with TRBD2. In germline, CDR1 is MGHRA, CDR2 YSYEKL. The CDR3 extends over 17 amino acids. Unmatched junction bases numbered 8, after V lost 2 bases and J lost 2 bases. In DNA, the CDR3 is TGCGCCAGCAGCCAAACCCTAGCGGGGCAAAACACAGATACGCAGTATTTT. Protein product: CASSQTLAGQNTDTQYF.